One and the same sample provided the 4 T cell receptor beta chains below, sequenced in a study of blood T cell repertoires in COVID-19. Sequencing was performed with immunoSEQ multiplex PCR; in TCRdb, only in-frame clones are kept and a portion is missing. The sample lists about 220,000 clones, roughly 80% occurring once. Sequencing used peripheral blood. The receptor set was obtained from a woman in her 30s who had recovered from COVID-19.

As DNA, the CDR3 is TGTGCCAGCAGCCCCAGGGCACAAGAGACCCAGTACTTC. It yields the protein CASSPRAQETQYF. The chain joins TRBV7-9 to TRBJ2-5, with D maybe TRBD1 (5 bases). Germline V gene lookup returns CDR1 SEHNR and CDR2 FQNEAQ (reference sequence). CDR3 size: 13 residues. Trimming left V 5 bases short and J 2 bases short, with 9 bases between.

V usage is TRBV3-1 (or the pseudogene TRBV3-2) and J usage is TRBJ2-3; the match to TRBD2 covers 8 bases. In germline, CDR1 is LGHDT, CDR2 YNNKEL (reference sequence). V lost 5 bases, J lost 0 bases, and 4 bases stayed unmatched. The CDR3 contains 15 residues. The DNA for the CDR3 is TGTGCCAGCAGCTCGCGGGAGGTCAGCACAGATACGCAGTATTTT. Translated, it gives CASSSREVSTDTQYF.

This chain uses TRBV27 with TRBJ1-5; TRBD1 agrees at 7 bases. The CDR3 spans 15 residues. From germline, CDR1 is MNHEY and CDR2 SMNVEV (reference sequence). With 6 bases clipped from V and 2 bases from J, the junction kept 7 bases outside the gene matches. The CDR3, as DNA: TGTGCCAGCAGGAGGACCACAGGGGGCAATCAGCCCCAGCATTTT. Translating it yields CASRRTTGGNQPQHF.

The rearrangement links TRBV14 to TRBJ2-5; a weak D match, TRBD1 (7 bases). The CDR3 loop spans 15 amino acids. CDR1 SGHDN and CDR2 FVKESK come from the germline V gene. Trimming took 6 bases from V and 4 from J, leaving 18 bases between them. CDR3 in DNA: TGTGCCAGCAGTCGAGTCAGGGGGGTGCGAGAGACCCAGTACTTC. Amino acid sequence: CASSRVRGVRETQYF.